Presented here are 29 T cell receptor beta chains from one specimen sequenced in a study of a mutant IDH1 vaccine in newly diagnosed glioma. Time point of the sample: week 35, safety follow-up. Each vaccine dose was 300 ug of mutant IDH1 20-mer peptide, with topical imiquimod. These receptors have no known antigen. This table comes from immunoSEQ multiplex PCR, and its TCRdb copy is limited to in-frame clones, with some not included. The table lists 30,000 to 40,000 clones, approximately 82% of them singletons, with roughly 7.1% in the top ten. The specimen comprised PBMCs, sampled from a glioma patient whose treatment included an IDH1 peptide vaccine. The receptors originated from a woman aged 18-29 years with glioma.

The rearrangement uses TRBV5-1 and TRBJ2-1, with TRBD2 matching 8 bases. The V and J ends lost 1 base and 3 bases, in that order; junction bases with no gene match: 6. Germline assignment: CDR1 SGHRS and CDR2 YFSETQ. The CDR3 contains 16 residues. The CDR3 DNA reads as TGCGCCAGCAGCTTGTTATTCAGCGGGAGCTACAATGAGCAGTTCTTC. Translation: CASSLLFSGSYNEQFF.

The rearrangement links TRBV5-6 to TRBJ1-5; the D gene is possibly TRBD1 (6 bases). Germline V gives CDR1 SGHDT, CDR2 YYEEEE. The CDR3 totals 16 residues. V was clipped by 5 bases and J by 2 bases, with 17 bases between them. The CDR3 region is CASSRFNRVGNQPQHF. The CDR3 nucleotides read TGTGCCAGCAGTCGCTTCAACAGGGTTGGCAATCAGCCCCAGCATTTT.

The chain carries TRBV7-9 and TRBJ1-1; 10 bases map to TRBD1. Germline V gene lookup returns CDR1 SEHNR and CDR2 FQNEAQ (reference sequence). CDR3 length equals 14 residues. Trimming at V came to 4 bases and at J to 4 bases, leaving 3 bases not matched to a gene. The CDR3 bases are TGTGCCAGCAGCTCCGGACAGGGGGTCACTGAAGCTTTCTTT. Translating gives CASSSGQGVTEAFF.

The chain uses TRBV14 and TRBJ2-3, with D possibly TRBD2 on 5 matching bases. From germline, CDR1 is SGHDN and CDR2 FVKESK. This CDR3 has 16 residues. V lost 1 base to trimming and J lost 4 bases, with 15 bases between them. The CDR3 coding sequence is TGTGCCAGCAGCCAAGTGAAGCGGAGGCGGGCAGATACGCAGTATTTT. Its translation: CASSQVKRRRADTQYF.

The chain uses TRBV14 and TRBJ2-1; no firm D call. This CDR3 region has 13 residues. V was clipped by 1 base and J by 12 bases, with 13 bases between them. The germline CDR1 and CDR2 sequences are SGHDN and FVKESK. In nucleotides, the CDR3 is TGTGCCAGCAGCCAAGCGTCAGCAACTGGGCAGTTCTTC. Protein sequence: CASSQASATGQFF.

Here the CDR3 reads CASSPGGGYNEQFF. The CDR3 region has the DNA TGCGCCAGCAGCCCGGGAGGGGGATACAATGAGCAGTTCTTC. The V gene is TRBV4-3, the J gene TRBJ2-1, with 8 bases aligning to TRBD2. V lost 4 bases and J lost 4; bases outside the gene matches: 3. Germline V gene data show CDR1 as LGHNA and CDR2 as YSLEER. CDR3 length: 14 amino acids.

This clone came up once. The genes are TRBV28 and TRBJ1-2, with 9 nucleotides matching TRBD1. Trimming took 5 bases from V and 7 from J; bases not matched to a gene: 11. Germline V lookup: CDR1 MDHEN, CDR2 SYDVKM. The CDR3 is 15 residues long. The CDR3 DNA reads TGTGCCAGCAGTCCACCCGGGACAGGGTGGGCTGGCTACACCTTC. Protein: CASSPPGTGWAGYTF.

The chain recombines TRBV2 with TRBJ1-1; D unclear. The CDR3 is made up of 13 amino acids. Looked up from germline, CDR1 is SNHLY and CDR2 is FYNNEI. V lost 5 bases to trimming and J lost 0 bases, with 7 bases between them. In DNA, the CDR3 is TGTGCCAGCAGTAGGGAGATGAACACTGAAGCTTTCTTT. It encodes CASSREMNTEAFF.

V and J are TRBV6-4 and TRBJ2-7; no definite D call. Germline loops: CDR1 MRHNA, CDR2 SNTAGT. This CDR3 is built from 15 residues. Trimming stripped 8 bases from V and 1 base from J, with 18 bases between. In DNA form, the CDR3 reads TGTGCCAGCCCGCCCCGGCGGTGCCTTTCCTACGAGCAGTACTTC. Protein sequence: CASPPRRCLSYEQYF.

The chain combines TRBV29-1 with TRBJ2-1; D possibly uses TRBD1 or TRBD2 (5 bases each). Germline-derived CDR1 and CDR2 are SQVTM and ANQGSEA. This CDR3 spans 14 amino acids. V was shortened by 7 bases and J by 6 bases, with 19 bases between the two germline ends. The CDR3 DNA is TGCAGCGGAATCCGGGACCACGTGGGCAATGAGCAGTTCTTC. Its protein is CSGIRDHVGNEQFF.

The table lists this clone with a few counts. The chain has TRBV19 and TRBJ1-5; the match to TRBD1 covers 10 bases. Germline CDR1 is LNHDA and CDR2 is SQIVND (reference sequence). The CDR3 loop spans 14 amino acids. V was pared by 7 bases and J by 6 bases, with 6 bases of the junction left unmatched. The CDR3 protein is CASTSGQGIQPQHF. CDR3 coding DNA: TGTGCCAGTACCTCGGGACAGGGGATTCAGCCCCAGCATTTT.

V usage is TRBV5-1 and J usage is TRBJ2-7; no firm D call. V was cut by 0 bases and J by 9 bases, with 10 bases left in between. The CDR3 runs to 12 residues. CDR1 and CDR2 (germline): SGHRS, YFSETQ. The CDR3 DNA reads as TGCGCCAGCAGCTTGGAGGGTAACGGGCAGTACTTC. Translating gives CASSLEGNGQYF.

This clone was picked up a small number of times. This rearrangement joins TRBV6-1 to TRBJ1-1; a possible D gene is TRBD1 (6 bases). CDR3 length: 15 amino acids. The V and J ends lost 3 bases and 0 bases respectively, with 11 bases between them. The germline V gene has CDR1 MNHNS and CDR2 SASEGT. This chain's CDR3 is CASSENRVMNTEAFF. CDR3 DNA: TGTGCCAGCAGTGAGAACAGGGTCATGAACACTGAAGCTTTCTTT.

This clone was picked up a small number of times. The gene calls are TRBV2 and TRBJ1-1, with D uncertain. V lost 6 bases, J lost 3 bases, and 14 bases lay in between. Germline V CDR1 and CDR2: SNHLY, FYNNEI. There are 14 residues in the CDR3. CDR3 sequence reads: CASSLIWGDTEAFF. The CDR3 DNA sequence: TGTGCCAGCAGCCTGATATGGGGAGACACTGAAGCTTTCTTT.

The chain joins TRBV6-4 to TRBJ2-2, with D unclear. Germline CDR1 and CDR2: MRHNA and SNTAGT. V lost 0 bases and J lost 3, with 8 bases in between. The CDR3 runs to 15 residues. DNA of the CDR3: TGTGCCAGCAGTGACTCGAGCCTCGACACCGGGGAGCTGTTTTTT. Translating gives CASSDSSLDTGELFF.

Note on this clone: One end of the junction varies from germline; a read error may be responsible. The chain is built from TRBV5-8 and TRBJ2-7; D uncertain. The CDR3 is 10 amino acids. The germline CDR1 and CDR2 sequences are SGHTS and YDEGEE. The CDR3, as DNA: TGTGCCAGCAGCTTGGAACGGCACGCTTTC. This translates into CASSLERHAF.

The CDR3 sequence is CSVGREANSYEQYF. CDR3 in DNA: TGCAGCGTTGGACGGGAGGCTAACTCCTACGAGCAGTACTTC. The V and J genes are TRBV29-1 and TRBJ2-7, with 7 bases aligning to TRBD2. This CDR3 has 14 residues. Germline CDR1 and CDR2: SQVTM and ANQGSEA. Trimming removed 4 bases from V and 0 bases from J; junction bases left unmatched: 6.

V and J are TRBV4-1 and TRBJ2-6; D is possibly TRBD1 (6 bases). CDR1 and CDR2 (germline): MGHRA, YSYEKL. Trimming shortened V by 1 base and J by 4 bases, and 17 bases separated the two germline ends. The CDR3 extends over 18 amino acids. The CDR3 is CASSQGTEVFSGANVLTF. The CDR3 DNA is TGCGCCAGCAGCCAAGGGACAGAGGTATTTTCCGGGGCCAACGTCCTGACTTTC.

This sequence joins TRBV7-9 and TRBJ2-1; weak D call: TRBD1 (5 bases). Germline V gene data show CDR1 as SEHNR and CDR2 as FQNEAQ (reference sequence). V lost 1 base, J lost 8 bases, and 12 bases lay in between. The CDR3 covers 14 residues. Written as DNA, the CDR3 is TGTGCCAGCAGCTTAGGACCACAGGTCCATGAGCAGTTCTTC. It encodes CASSLGPQVHEQFF.

This clone was detected only a few times. This chain joins TRBV4-2 and TRBJ1-3; 8 bases are a match to TRBD1. Germline CDR1 is LGHNA and CDR2 is YNFKEQ. The CDR3 extends over 15 amino acids. V shed 2 bases, J shed 2 bases, and the junction held 2 bases outside the gene matches. The CDR3 protein is CASSQTDRAGNTIYF. The DNA for the CDR3 is TGTGCCAGCAGCCAAACGGACAGGGCTGGAAACACCATATATTTT.

This clone was observed once. The chain uses TRBV14 and TRBJ2-1; 10 positions match TRBD2. With 0 bases clipped from V and 4 bases from J, the junction kept 6 bases outside the gene matches. The CDR3 has 17 amino acids. Germline values: CDR1 SGHDN, CDR2 FVKESK. Here the CDR3 reads CASSQEAQRGGYNEQFF. In DNA, the CDR3 is TGTGCCAGCAGCCAAGAGGCTCAGCGGGGGGGGTACAATGAGCAGTTCTTC.

The chain is built from TRBV4-2 and TRBJ2-7, with D tentatively TRBD2 (6 bases). Between the trimmed V and J ends, which lost 4 bases and 3 bases, there was a span of 19 bases. CDR3 length: 16 residues. Germline V gene data show CDR1 as LGHNA and CDR2 as YNFKEQ. This CDR3 reads CASSPLTGGSGYEQYF. CDR3 nucleotides: TGTGCCAGCAGCCCGCTCACTGGGGGTAGCGGCTACGAGCAGTACTTC.

V usage is TRBV6-1 and J usage is TRBJ2-4; D perhaps matches TRBD1 (6 bases). Trimming left V 4 bases short and J 7 bases short, with 11 bases between. The CDR3 has 13 amino acids. Germline-derived CDR1 and CDR2 are MNHNS and SASEGT. The CDR3 protein is CASSGQAGNIQYF. The CDR3 DNA follows: TGTGCCAGCAGTGGACAGGCGGGTAACATTCAGTACTTC.

This clone was counted once. V gene TRBV30 combines with J gene TRBJ2-1, with TRBD2 identical over 13 bases. With 3 bases clipped from V and 6 bases from J, the junction kept 2 bases outside the gene matches. CDR1 GTSNPN and CDR2 SVGIG come from the germline V gene (reference sequence). The CDR3 runs to 14 residues. The CDR3 loop reads CAWRTSGGANEQFF. CDR3 sequence (DNA): TGTGCCTGGAGAACTAGCGGGGGGGCCAATGAGCAGTTCTTC.

V gene TRBV6-1 combines with J gene TRBJ1-2; D gene uncertain. Germline CDR1 reads MNHNS; CDR2 reads SASEGT. There are 13 residues in the CDR3. The ends were cut back, 9 bases at V and 4 bases at J, with 15 bases in the middle. CDR3 sequence reads: CASWMGSLYGYTF. CDR3 sequence (DNA): TGTGCCAGTTGGATGGGCAGCCTCTATGGCTACACCTTC.

This chain uses TRBV4-2 with TRBJ2-5; 7 nucleotides align to TRBD1. The CDR3 runs 14 residues. Germline CDR1 LGHNA, CDR2 YNFKEQ. V dropped 4 bases and J dropped 4; count of bases not matched to a gene: 6. The CDR3 region has the DNA TGTGCCAGCAGCCCGGGACAGTGGGGAGAGACCCAGTACTTC. Residues: CASSPGQWGETQYF.

The chain employs TRBV27 and TRBJ2-7; D is perhaps TRBD2 (6 bases). Germline loops: CDR1 MNHEY, CDR2 SMNVEV (reference sequence). V was trimmed by 3 bases and J by 0 bases, leaving 18 bases between them. CDR3 length equals 17 residues. For the CDR3, the DNA is TGTGCCAGCAGTTTCAAGTCGACGGAGACTAGCTCCTACGAGCAGTACTTC. Residues: CASSFKSTETSSYEQYF.

The rearrangement uses TRBV7-9 and TRBJ1-2; tentatively, D is TRBD1 (5 bases). The CDR3 totals 14 residues. V was cut by 5 bases and J by 2 bases, with 12 bases left in between. Germline V gene sequence: CDR1 SEHNR, CDR2 FQNEAQ (reference sequence). CDR3: CASSLRDENYGYTF. The DNA of the CDR3 is TGTGCCAGCAGCCTAAGGGACGAAAACTATGGCTACACCTTC.

This clone was seen more than once but under ten times. This chain joins TRBV6-1 and TRBJ2-1, with TRBD2 matching 16 bases. The CDR3 loop spans 17 amino acids. Germline trimming cut 4 bases from V and 9 bases from J; bases unmatched to any gene: 9. From germline, CDR1 is MNHNS and CDR2 SASEGT. CDR3: CASSAPGLAGGPREQFF. The CDR3 DNA reads TGTGCCAGCAGTGCCCCGGGACTAGCGGGAGGGCCTCGTGAGCAGTTCTTC.